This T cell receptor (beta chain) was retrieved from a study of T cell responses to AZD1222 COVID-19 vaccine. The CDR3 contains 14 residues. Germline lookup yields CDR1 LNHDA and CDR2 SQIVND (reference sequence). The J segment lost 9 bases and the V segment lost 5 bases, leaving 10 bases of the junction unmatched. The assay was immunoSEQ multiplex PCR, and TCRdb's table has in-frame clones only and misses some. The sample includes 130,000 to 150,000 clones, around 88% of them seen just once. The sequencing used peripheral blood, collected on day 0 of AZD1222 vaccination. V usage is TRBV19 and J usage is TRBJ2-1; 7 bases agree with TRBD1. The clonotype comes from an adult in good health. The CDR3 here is CASSPPDRLAEQFF. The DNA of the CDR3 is TGTGCCAGTAGTCCCCCGGACAGGCTAGCTGAGCAGTTCTTC.